Included here is one T cell receptor (beta chain) sequence, with context. Its antigen is still unknown. The entry originates in a study of cytomegalovirus exposure and HLA in healthy donors. Overall study context: Unique TCRs numbering around 85 million, obtained from HLA-typed donors, made up an early data release. Study findings and constraints: Most TCR sequences were seen very rarely across donors, but some public TCRs occurred in many. Accurate HLA-A and HLA-B prediction from TCR beta sequences was reported for most subjects.

This PCR relied on a set of 60 Vbeta primers and 13 Jbeta primers. Source study methods: Later, tens of millions of unique TCR beta chains were counted in an analysis, and approximately 10 million of them were shared. Repertoires were generated with immunoSEQ multiplex PCR, while TCRdb's copy carries only in-frame clones and drops some. The V and J calls and the clone size are those of that table, but D and trimming were determined from the DNA. The sample holds some 120,000 clones, 75% to 80% seen once. J lost 6 bases, V lost 4 bases, and 10 bases had no gene match. The CDR3 spans 14 residues. Per germline, CDR1 SGHKS and CDR2 YYEKEE (reference sequence).

This sequence was found in a middle-aged woman in good health and CMV-seronegative. Sequencing was carried out using PBMCs. The chain joins TRBV5-5 to TRBJ2-7, with 7 nucleotides matching TRBD2. The CDR3 sequence is CASSDGRLAAEQYF. CDR3 nucleotide sequence: TGTGCCAGCAGCGACGGTAGACTAGCAGCCGAGCAGTACTTC.